Listed below are T cell receptor beta chains from one sample, sequenced in a study of cytomegalovirus exposure and HLA in healthy donors. Assay: immunoSEQ multiplex PCR; the TCRdb copy retains only in-frame clones and omits some. The table includes about 160,000 clones, around 84% detected once. The sample taken for sequencing was PBMCs. All receptors derive from a woman in her 40s in good health and CMV-seronegative. Both conserved end residues are part of each CDR3. The D gene is left open where the match is weak. Not all rows give a size; the values are once, few, many and, for expanded clones, a class.

J	V	size	D	DNA	CDR3
TRBJ1-6	TRBV2	-	-	TGTGCCAGCCTTGGGGCAGGGTCTAGTTCACCCCTCCACTTT	CASLGAGSSSPLHF
TRBJ1-1	TRBV28	few	TRBD1	TGTGCCAGCAGTCCCCTGGACAGGCCGAACACTGAAGCTTTCTTT	CASSPLDRPNTEAFF
TRBJ2-3	TRBV11-2	few	-	TGTGCCAGCAGCTTAGCCACTTCCAAAGATACGCAGTATTTT	CASSLATSKDTQYF
TRBJ2-5	TRBV5-4	-	TRBD1	TGTGCCAGCAGCTTTTGGGTCCGGACAGGGAAAGAGACCCAGTACTTC	CASSFWVRTGKETQYF
TRBJ2-5	TRBV28	-	-	TGTGCCGCGTGGGGGGGGGCAAGCCAAGAGACCCAGTACTTC	CAAWGGASQETQYF
TRBJ1-2	TRBV7-2	-	-	TGTGCCAGCAGCTTCGGGGGGAACTATGGCTACACCTTC	CASSFGGNYGYTF
TRBJ2-7	TRBV5-4	-	TRBD1	TGTGCCAGCACTATGGCAGGGGGCTTGAACTACGAGCAGTACTTC	CASTMAGGLNYEQYF
TRBJ2-7	TRBV2	once	-	TGTGCCAGCACCAAACAGGGATCCTACGAGCAGTACTTC	CASTKQGSYEQYF
TRBJ1-5	TRBV18	few	TRBD1	TGTGCCAGCTCAAAACGACAGGGGGACAATCAGCCCCAGCATTTT	CASSKRQGDNQPQHF
TRBJ1-1	TRBV2	few	-	TGTGCCAGCACCCCGACAGTGAACACTGAAGCTTTCTTT	CASTPTVNTEAFF
TRBJ1-1	TRBV9	-	-	TGTGCCAGCAGCGGGCAGGAAGGGGGGGGTAGACGGGCCACTGAAGCTTTCTTT	CASSGQEGGGRRATEAFF
TRBJ2-1	TRBV19	-	TRBD2	TGTGCCAGTAATCCTAGCGGGGGTTCCTACAATGAGCAGTTCTTC	CASNPSGGSYNEQFF
TRBJ1-5	TRBV6-6	few	TRBD1	TGTGCCAGCAGTTGGACGGACAGGGGGCCCGGTCAGCCCCAGCATTTT	CASSWTDRGPGQPQHF
TRBJ2-3	TRBV7-9	-	-	TGTGCCAGCAGCTTTCCCGGAGGAGATACGCAGTATTTT	CASSFPGGDTQYF
TRBJ2-7	TRBV5-1	few	-	TGCGCCAGCAGCTACCAATCTCCAGGGGAGCAGTACTTC	CASSYQSPGEQYF
TRBJ2-1	TRBV7-6	-	TRBD2	TGTGCCAGCAGCTTAGCTAGCGGGGGGGTAGTCACCTACAATGAGCAGTTCTTC	CASSLASGGVVTYNEQFF
TRBJ2-1	TRBV5-4	-	TRBD1	TGTGCCAGCAGCTTGGGAGGGACAGGTGTTTACAATGAGCAGTTCTTC	CASSLGGTGVYNEQFF
TRBJ2-3	TRBV6-1	-	TRBD2	TGTGCCAGCAGTGTGGGGGCCCTAGCGGGGGGAACCACAGATACGCAGTATTTT	CASSVGALAGGTTDTQYF
TRBJ1-1	TRBV4-1	-	-	TGCGCCAGCAGCCCAAGGAGGGAGAACACTGAAGCTTTCTTT	CASSPRRENTEAFF
TRBJ2-7	TRBV6-5	-	-	TGTGCCAGCAGTTACTCGACAGGAGGCTACGAGCAGTACTTC	CASSYSTGGYEQYF
TRBJ2-7	TRBV5-1	-	TRBD1	TGCGCCAGCAACAGACAGGGGACATACGAGCAGTACTTC	CASNRQGTYEQYF
TRBJ1-5	TRBV28	-	TRBD1	TGTGCCAGCAGTTTACTGGACAGGGTCAATCAGCCCCAGCATTTT	CASSLLDRVNQPQHF
TRBJ2-5	TRBV5-1	-	-	TGCGCCAGCAGCTTGTTAAACCCACAGGAGACCCAGTACTTC	CASSLLNPQETQYF
TRBJ1-2	TRBV5-1	-	TRBD1	TGCGCCAGCAGCTTGGTATTAGGGACAGGGGCCGATGGCTACACCTTC	CASSLVLGTGADGYTF
TRBJ2-3	TRBV13	-	-	TGTGCCAGCTCGGGACTGTACGAAGATACGCAGTATTTT	CASSGLYEDTQYF
TRBJ1-2	TRBV11-3	-	-	TGTGCCAGCAGCTTAAGGGCAGGGGATGGCTACACCTTC	CASSLRAGDGYTF
TRBJ1-3	TRBV5-1	-	TRBD1	TGCGCCAGCAGCCCATTCTCCGGGACAGGTGGAAACACCATATATTTT	CASSPFSGTGGNTIYF
TRBJ2-5	TRBV13	-	-	TGTGCCAGCAGCTTTGATCCACTACAGGGCCCCCAAGAGACCCAGTACTTC	CASSFDPLQGPQETQYF
TRBJ2-2	TRBV6-5	-	-	TGTGCCAGCAGCTACCGGGATATCAACACCGGGGAGCTGTTTTTT	CASSYRDINTGELFF
TRBJ1-2	TRBV5-4	-	TRBD1	TGTGCCAGCAGCTTGGCCTGGGGGACAGGCAACAACTATGGCTACACCTTC	CASSLAWGTGNNYGYTF
TRBJ2-1	TRBV5-1	-	TRBD2	TGCGCCAGCAGCCCTAGCGGGGGGGCCCGTGAGCAGTTCTTC	CASSPSGGAREQFF
TRBJ1-1	TRBV18	-	TRBD1	TGTGCCAGCTCACAGACAGGGATGGGGAACACTGAAGCTTTCTTT	CASSQTGMGNTEAFF
TRBJ1-1	TRBV19	-	-	TGTGCCAGTAGTATCGGCGGGGAGTACACTGAAGCTTTCTTT	CASSIGGEYTEAFF
TRBJ1-2	TRBV16	-	TRBD1	TGTGCCAGCAGCCAATTCCAGACAGGGGCAACTAACTATGGCTACACCTTC	CASSQFQTGATNYGYTF
TRBJ1-2	TRBV7-2	-	TRBD1	TGTGCCAGCAGCGGCTCCGGGACAGGGGGCTATGGCTACACCTTC	CASSGSGTGGYGYTF
TRBJ2-3	TRBV25-1	-	TRBD1	TGTGCCAGCAGTGAAACAGGGGACCGACAGGATACGCAGTATTTT	CASSETGDRQDTQYF
TRBJ1-6	TRBV5-1	-	-	TGCGCCAGCAGGACCTCCTCGGGGAATAATTCACCCCTCCACTTT	CASRTSSGNNSPLHF
TRBJ2-3	TRBV29-1	-	TRBD1	TGCAGCGTTGTCAGGGGGCGCTTCGTTAGCACAGATACGCAGTATTTT	CSVVRGRFVSTDTQYF
TRBJ1-2	TRBV4-1	-	TRBD1	TGCGCCAGCAGCCAAGGCCGGGACAGACCCAGCTACACCTTC	CASSQGRDRPSYTF
TRBJ2-1	TRBV10-3	-	-	TGTGCCATCAGTGAACAGGTCAATGAGCAGTTCTTC	CAISEQVNEQFF
TRBJ1-4	TRBV28	-	-	TGTGCCAGCAGGATCTTCAGGGGTGATAATGAAAAACTGTTTTTT	CASRIFRGDNEKLFF
TRBJ2-1	TRBV5-1	-	TRBD1	TGCGCCAGCAGCTCTAGCCTCGGGACAGGGGGCATGAATGAGCAGTTCTTC	CASSSSLGTGGMNEQFF
TRBJ1-1	TRBV11-1	once	-	TGTGCCAGCAGCTCCTCCGGCACTGAAGCTTTCTTT	CASSSSGTEAFF